This TCR beta chain was identified during a study of CD8 T cells in Susac syndrome. V was trimmed by 0 bases and J by 4 bases, leaving 12 bases between them. The CDR3 extends over 14 amino acids. From germline, CDR1 is SQVTM and CDR2 ANQGSEA. Comments on this clonotype: The antigen is unknown.

General study results and limits: The study conceded that relatively few individuals underwent its TCR sequencing and HLA analysis.

Random hexamers were used to reverse transcribe roughly 0.5 to 1 ug of RNA. An immunoSEQ multiplex PCR generated amplified TCR beta CDR3 products spanning 54 Vbeta and 13 Jbeta. Each CDR3 protein is one row after TCRdb ran MiXCR on the immunoSEQ multiplex PCR reads. The sample lists around 150,000 distinct CDR3 sequences; about 94% were seen once. TCR beta from blood CD8+ and CD4+ T cells was sequenced. Healthy donors were controls matched for age and sex. The sequenced sample was CD8+ T cells from PBMCs. The clonotype originates from a human donor in good health. V and J are TRBV29-1 and TRBJ1-2; weak D call: TRBD1 (5 bases). CDR3 residues: CSVEDQSGPYGYTF. The CDR3, as DNA: TGCAGCGTTGAAGATCAATCAGGGCCCTATGGCTACACCTTC.